Shown below are 23 T cell receptor beta chains from a single sample sequenced in a study of T-cell reconstitution after alpha-beta-depleted transplantation in children. The TCRbeta library incorporated unique molecular identifiers. MiXCR, applied by TCRdb to the PCR reads, yields one record per CDR3 protein. This sample has some 130,000 distinct CDR3 sequences, with roughly 10% found just once. Sequencing used PBMCs, mostly from graft donor cells, obtained 180 days after TCRalphabeta/CD19-depleted stem cell transplant. The receptors stem from a girl less than two years old who had a stem cell transplant for combined immunodeficiency, so the T cells may come from the graft donor.

This clonotype was seen ten or more times. The genes are TRBV29-1 and TRBJ2-5, with D unclear. Per the germline V gene, CDR1 is SQVTM and CDR2 is ANQGSEA. The V gene lost 4 bases and the J gene lost 2 bases, with 8 bases spanning the gap. CDR3 length: 12 amino acids. The CDR3 DNA follows: TGCAGCGTTGGACTGGGGCAAGAGACCCAGTACTTC. This sequence encodes CSVGLGQETQYF.

The gene calls are TRBV27 and TRBJ2-7; 8 bases line up with TRBD2. Trimming removed 3 bases from V and 3 bases from J; junction bases left unmatched: 10. CDR3 size: 16 residues. CDR1 and CDR2 from the germline V gene are MNHEY and SMNVEV (reference sequence). DNA of the CDR3: TGTGCCAGCAGTTTCCCCCCAGCGGGAGCCGACTACGAGCAGTACTTC. Translated: CASSFPPAGADYEQYF.

V usage is TRBV18 and J usage is TRBJ2-7; no clear D. The CDR3 is made up of 12 amino acids. The V end lost 5 bases, the J end lost 3 bases, and 8 bases lay between the germline ends. Germline CDR1 and CDR2: KGHSH and LQKENI. In nucleotides, the CDR3 is TGTGCCAGCTCAGGTCTCCGCTACGAGCAGTACTTC. Translating gives CASSGLRYEQYF.

The CDR3 loop reads CASSLNWGHNSPLHF. The CDR3 DNA follows: TGCGCCAGCAGCTTGAACTGGGGGCATAATTCACCCCTCCACTTT. The rearrangement joins TRBV5-1 to TRBJ1-6; the D gene is possibly TRBD1 (6 bases). Looked up from germline, CDR1 is SGHRS and CDR2 is YFSETQ. This CDR3 region has 15 residues. Deletions cut 1 base from V and 5 bases from J, with 10 bases between. Filled out from reference TRBV5-1 and TRBJ1-6, the complete variable domain reads KAGVTQTPRYLIKTRGQQVTLSCSPISGHRSVSWYQQTPGQGLQFLFEYFSETQRNKGNFPGRFSGRQFSNSRSEMNVSTLELGDSALYLCASSLNWGHNSPLHFGNGTRLTVT.

CDR3 protein: CASSFEQGVINEQYF. The CDR3 DNA sequence: TGTGCCAGCAGCTTCGAGCAGGGGGTGATCAACGAGCAGTACTTC. The chain uses TRBV7-6 and TRBJ2-7, with 7 positions matching TRBD1. The CDR3 spans 15 residues. J gave up 5 bases and V 3 bases, and 10 bases lay outside the gene matches. Germline V gene data show CDR1 as SGHVS and CDR2 as FNYEAQ. The complete variable domain, with remaining parts taken from reference TRBV7-6 and TRBJ2-7, reads GAGVSQSPRYKVTKRGQDVALRCDPISGHVSLYWYRQALGQGPEFLTYFNYEAQQDKSGLPNDRFSAERPEGSISTLTIQRTEQRDSAMYRCASSFEQGVINEQYFGPGTRLTVT.

This clonotype was counted between two and nine times. The J gene is TRBJ1-5, the V gene TRBV6-2 or TRBV6-3; no reliable D call. The germline V gene encodes CDR1 MNHEY and CDR2 SVGEGT. The CDR3 is 16 residues long. V was shortened by 0 bases and J by 3 bases, with 12 bases between the two germline ends. The CDR3 DNA reads as TGTGCCAGCAGTTACTCGGGTAAAACAGTCAATCAGCCCCAGCATTTT. It codes for CASSYSGKTVNQPQHF.

This sequence joins TRBV7-2 and TRBJ1-1; weak D call: TRBD1 (5 bases). Trimming cost V 2 bases and J 1 base, with 14 bases left between them. CDR1 SGHTA and CDR2 FQGNSA come from the germline V gene. CDR3 length: 16 amino acids. The CDR3 protein is CASSLPLREWNTEAFF. The CDR3 coding sequence is TGTGCCAGCAGCTTACCCCTCAGGGAATGGAACACTGAAGCTTTCTTT.

The chain links TRBV12-3 or TRBV12-4 to TRBJ2-3; D may be TRBD2 (5 bases). V lost 5 bases and J lost 2, with 11 bases in between. This CDR3 comprises 14 residues. Here the CDR3 DNA reads TGTGCCAGCAGTATGGATAGCGTCACAGATACGCAGTATTTT. Translated, it gives CASSMDSVTDTQYF.

This clonotype was counted between two and nine times. V gene TRBV20-1 combines with J gene TRBJ2-2; 7 bases are a match to TRBD2. CDR3 length: 18 amino acids. V was clipped by 1 base and J by 0 bases; unmatched bases: 11. The germline gives CDR1 DFQATT, CDR2 SNEGSKA (reference sequence). The CDR3, as DNA: TGCAGTGCTAGAGCCCCCATTAAAAGCGGGACGAACACCGGGGAGCTGTTTTTT. Translating it yields CSARAPIKSGTNTGELFF.

This clonotype has at least ten counts. The rearrangement joins TRBV20-1 to TRBJ1-3, with D perhaps matching TRBD1 (6 bases). This CDR3 has 15 amino acids. Germline CDR1 DFQATT, CDR2 SNEGSKA (reference sequence). Trimming stripped 4 bases from V and 0 bases from J, with 13 bases between. The CDR3 protein is CSATRGLYSGNTIYF. The DNA for the CDR3 is TGCAGTGCTACCAGGGGACTTTACTCTGGAAACACCATATATTTT.

This chain uses TRBV6-1 with TRBJ2-5, with 13 bases lining up with TRBD2. The J segment lost 4 bases and the V segment lost 7 bases, leaving 12 bases of the junction unmatched. The CDR3 consists of 17 residues. Germline loops: CDR1 MNHNS, CDR2 SASEGT. CDR3 DNA: TGTGCCAGCATCAAACTAGCGGGGGGGCTTATCGGAGAGACCCAGTACTTC. Its translation is CASIKLAGGLIGETQYF.

This clonotype was counted only a few times. V is TRBV5-4 and J is TRBJ2-5; no clear D gene. The CDR3 is 13 amino acids. V dropped 0 bases and J dropped 2 bases, with 5 bases sitting between them. CDR1 is SGHNT and CDR2 is YYREEE in the germline V gene (reference sequence). This chain's CDR3 is CASSLDLQETQYF. The DNA of the CDR3 is TGTGCCAGCAGCTTGGACTTACAAGAGACCCAGTACTTC.

The V call is TRBV5-1, the J call TRBJ2-5, with 9 positions matching TRBD2. Germline V gives CDR1 SGHRS, CDR2 YFSETQ. Trimming at V came to 6 bases and at J to 4 bases, leaving 4 bases not matched to a gene. This CDR3 is 13 amino acids long. Written as DNA, the CDR3 is TGCGCCAGCAAAGGGACTAGCTTAGAGACCCAGTACTTC. Translating it yields CASKGTSLETQYF.

This clonotype was detected only a few times. This chain connects TRBV12-3 or TRBV12-4 to TRBJ2-1; maybe TRBD2 (6 bases). Trimming pared 1 base from V and 10 bases from J, leaving 8 bases between. The CDR3 totals 12 residues. The CDR3 reads CASSLVRGEQFF. The CDR3 DNA reads as TGTGCCAGCAGTTTAGTTCGGGGGGAGCAGTTCTTC.

J is TRBJ2-3 and V is TRBV20-1, with a tentative D call TRBD2 (6 bases). The length of the CDR3 is 13 residues. The ends were cut back, 1 base at V and 4 bases at J, with 9 bases in the middle. From germline, CDR1 is DFQATT and CDR2 SNEGSKA (reference sequence). The DNA for the CDR3 is TGCAGTGCTAGAGCGGGAGTGGCAGATACGCAGTATTTT. It is translated as CSARAGVADTQYF.

V usage is TRBV29-1 and J usage is TRBJ2-2, with 12 bases identical to TRBD1. The ends lost 5 bases at V and 7 bases at J; junction bases unmatched: 11. The CDR3 is 16 amino acids. Per the germline V gene, CDR1 is SQVTM and CDR2 is ANQGSEA. The CDR3 protein is CSVSPPGQGAGGELFF. The CDR3 DNA reads TGCAGCGTTTCACCTCCGGGACAGGGGGCCGGCGGGGAGCTGTTTTTT.

In its sample, this clonotype was seen a few times. V usage is TRBV10-3 and J usage is TRBJ2-5; unclear D gene. Trimming removed 4 bases at V and 1 base at J, with 4 bases between. This CDR3 is built from 12 residues. Germline V gene lookup returns CDR1 ENHRY and CDR2 SYGVKD. CDR3 nucleotides: TGTGCCATCAGTGCAACCCAAGAGACCCAGTACTTC. Translating gives CAISATQETQYF.

This clonotype was seen once. V is TRBV18 and J is TRBJ1-2; D may be TRBD1 (5 bases). The CDR3 spans 16 residues. The V gene lost 1 base and the J gene lost 6 bases, with 18 bases spanning the gap. CDR1 KGHSH and CDR2 LQKENI come from the germline V gene. The CDR3 nucleotides read TGTGCCAGCTCACCACGACGGGAGTCCGGGGGTAATGGCTACACCTTC. Its translation is CASSPRRESGGNGYTF.

The chain carries TRBV5-1 and TRBJ1-1; the D is unclear. CDR3 length equals 14 residues. Deletions cut 0 bases from V and 0 bases from J, with 6 bases between. Germline CDR1 reads SGHRS; CDR2 reads YFSETQ. The CDR3 sequence is CASSLEAVNTEAFF. The CDR3 DNA is TGCGCCAGCAGCTTGGAGGCGGTGAACACTGAAGCTTTCTTT. Full variable domain (outside the CDR3, taken from reference TRBV5-1 and TRBJ1-1): KAGVTQTPRYLIKTRGQQVTLSCSPISGHRSVSWYQQTPGQGLQFLFEYFSETQRNKGNFPGRFSGRQFSNSRSEMNVSTLELGDSALYLCASSLEAVNTEAFFGQGTRLTVV.

This clonotype occurred a few times. The chain combines TRBV20-1 with TRBJ2-3; 9 nucleotides align to TRBD2. Germline trimming cut 2 bases from V and 2 bases from J; bases unmatched to any gene: 2. Looked up from germline, CDR1 is DFQATT and CDR2 is SNEGSKA (reference sequence). The CDR3 length is 14 residues. This CDR3 is CSARLAGSTDTQYF. The CDR3 coding sequence is TGCAGTGCTAGACTAGCGGGATCCACAGATACGCAGTATTTT.

CDR3 nucleotide sequence: TGCAGTGCCGGCGACCTCTACGAGCAGTACTTC. It specifies CSAGDLYEQYF. The V and J genes are TRBV20-1 and TRBJ2-7; D unclear. CDR3 length: 11 residues. The V gene's germline CDR1 is DFQATT and CDR2 SNEGSKA (reference sequence). Trimming stripped 6 bases from V and 3 bases from J, with 9 bases between.

The table lists this clonotype with a few counts. The chain couples TRBV12-3 or TRBV12-4 to TRBJ2-2; 7 bases map to TRBD2. The CDR3 contains 15 residues. Trimming removed 7 bases from V and 5 bases from J; junction bases left unmatched: 10. The CDR3: CASNLVGRNTGELFF. The CDR3 DNA sequence: TGTGCCAGCAATCTGGTCGGGAGGAATACCGGGGAGCTGTTTTTT.

At least ten counts were recorded for this clonotype. The J gene is TRBJ1-6, the V gene TRBV6-5; perhaps TRBD1 as D (6 bases). Trimming shortened V by 6 bases and J by 10 bases, and 13 bases separated the two germline ends. CDR3 length: 13 residues. Germline CDR1 reads MNHEY; CDR2 reads SVGAGI. The chain's CDR3 is CASSRSGDSPLHF. The CDR3 DNA reads as TGTGCCAGCAGCCGATCAGGGGACTCACCCCTCCACTTT.